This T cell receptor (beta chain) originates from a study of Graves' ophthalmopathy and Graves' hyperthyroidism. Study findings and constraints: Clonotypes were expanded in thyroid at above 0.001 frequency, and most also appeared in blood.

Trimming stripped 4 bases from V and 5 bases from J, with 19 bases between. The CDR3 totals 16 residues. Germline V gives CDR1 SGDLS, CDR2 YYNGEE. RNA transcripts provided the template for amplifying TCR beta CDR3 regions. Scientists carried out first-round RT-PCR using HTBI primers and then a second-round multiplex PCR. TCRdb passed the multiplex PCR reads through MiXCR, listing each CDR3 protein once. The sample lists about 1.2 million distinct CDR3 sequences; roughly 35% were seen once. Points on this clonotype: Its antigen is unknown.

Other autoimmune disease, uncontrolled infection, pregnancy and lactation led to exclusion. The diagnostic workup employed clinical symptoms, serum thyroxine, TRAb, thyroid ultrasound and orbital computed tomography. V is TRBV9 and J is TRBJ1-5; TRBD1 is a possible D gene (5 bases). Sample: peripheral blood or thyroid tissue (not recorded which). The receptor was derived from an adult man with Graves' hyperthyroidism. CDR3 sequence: CASSQGATWGYQPQHF. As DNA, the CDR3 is TGTGCCAGCAGCCAAGGAGCGACCTGGGGGTATCAGCCCCAGCATTTT. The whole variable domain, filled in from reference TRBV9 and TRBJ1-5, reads DSGVTQTPKHLITATGQRVTLRCSPRSGDLSVYWYQQSLDQGLQFLIQYYNGEERAKGNILERFSAQQFPDLHSELNLSSLELGDSALYFCASSQGATWGYQPQHFGDGTRLSIL.